This T cell receptor (beta chain) emerged from a study of T-cell reconstitution after alpha-beta-depleted transplantation in children (dated by TCRdb to 2016 to 2017). Regarding the complete study: T-cell immune reconstitution after TCRalphabeta/CD19-depleted allogeneic hematopoietic cell transplantation in children was quantitatively tracked in the study by means of TCR repertoire profiling.

From the cysteine through the phenylalanine, the CDR3 covers 16 amino acids. CDR3 DNA only is kept here, 48 bases in frame from base 1. At the junction V is shortened by 3 bases and J by 1 base, with 15 bases in between. This clonotype was detected only a few times. Its target antigen remains unknown. The sample holds no much larger clone one base away, and base qualities are not on file. Libraries were built with PCR. Sequencing took place on an Illumina HiSeq 2500. TCR libraries were prepared with molecular barcoding, using unique molecular identifiers to normalize TCRbeta repertoire quantification. Using fastp at Q25 and MiXCR, TCRdb reprocessed the public reads and kept productive beta chains. For every CDR3 protein sequence, its rows merge into one entry that carries the most common genes and DNA. In all, the sample holds roughly 190,000 distinct CDR3 sequences, and 14% to 15% of those were seen once. The ten largest clonotypes hold about 12% of the sample.

Source: PBMCs from the stem cell graft donor, taken from the stem cell graft. The origin of this receptor is a human donor who donated a stem cell graft to a child with acute lymphoblastic leukemia. The chain is assembled from TRBV12-3 or TRBV12-4 and TRBJ1-1, with no confidently assigned D gene. The DNA sequence is TGTGCCAGCAGTTTGGTCCCGTACAAGCAGAACACTGAAGCTTTCTTT. It codes for CASSLVPYKQNTEAFF.